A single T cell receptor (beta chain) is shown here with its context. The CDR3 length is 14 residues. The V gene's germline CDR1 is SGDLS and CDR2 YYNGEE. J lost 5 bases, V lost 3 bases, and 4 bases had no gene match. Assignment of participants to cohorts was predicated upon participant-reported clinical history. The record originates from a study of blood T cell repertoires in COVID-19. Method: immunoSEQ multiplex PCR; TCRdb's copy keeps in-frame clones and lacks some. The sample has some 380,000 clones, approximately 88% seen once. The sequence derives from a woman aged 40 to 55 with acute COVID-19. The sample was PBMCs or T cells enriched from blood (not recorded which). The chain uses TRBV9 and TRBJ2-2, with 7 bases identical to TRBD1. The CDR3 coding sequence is TGTGCCAGCAGCGCCGACAGGGCGACCGGGGAGCTGTTTTTT. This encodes CASSADRATGELFF.